This TCR beta chain was sequenced in a study of identical twins. Healthy Caucasians supplied all donations. The study's findings and limits: Twins shared beta out-of-frame sequences in excess, but this excess was weaker. The presence of invariant MAIT and iNKT cells could partly confound analyses of zero-insertion sequences.

This CDR3 contains 15 residues. Per the germline V gene, CDR1 is SGHRS and CDR2 is YFSETQ. J gave up 3 bases and V 3 bases, and 4 bases lay outside the gene matches. Template switching added a universal primer binding site, and final cDNA carried unique molecular identifiers. TCRdb ran MiXCR on the 5' RACE reads and lists one entry per CDR3 protein. Here the sample spans approximately 1.8 million distinct CDR3 sequences, roughly a third being singletons. This clonotype was observed a handful of times. Antigen: not known. The chain is built from TRBV5-1 and TRBJ2-1; 9 bases match TRBD2. This sequence originates from a newborn girl in good health. Material for sequencing was cord blood. The CDR3 DNA is TGCGCCAGCAGCTATCTAGCGGGGTTCTACAATGAGCAGTTCTTC. Translation gives CASSYLAGFYNEQFF.